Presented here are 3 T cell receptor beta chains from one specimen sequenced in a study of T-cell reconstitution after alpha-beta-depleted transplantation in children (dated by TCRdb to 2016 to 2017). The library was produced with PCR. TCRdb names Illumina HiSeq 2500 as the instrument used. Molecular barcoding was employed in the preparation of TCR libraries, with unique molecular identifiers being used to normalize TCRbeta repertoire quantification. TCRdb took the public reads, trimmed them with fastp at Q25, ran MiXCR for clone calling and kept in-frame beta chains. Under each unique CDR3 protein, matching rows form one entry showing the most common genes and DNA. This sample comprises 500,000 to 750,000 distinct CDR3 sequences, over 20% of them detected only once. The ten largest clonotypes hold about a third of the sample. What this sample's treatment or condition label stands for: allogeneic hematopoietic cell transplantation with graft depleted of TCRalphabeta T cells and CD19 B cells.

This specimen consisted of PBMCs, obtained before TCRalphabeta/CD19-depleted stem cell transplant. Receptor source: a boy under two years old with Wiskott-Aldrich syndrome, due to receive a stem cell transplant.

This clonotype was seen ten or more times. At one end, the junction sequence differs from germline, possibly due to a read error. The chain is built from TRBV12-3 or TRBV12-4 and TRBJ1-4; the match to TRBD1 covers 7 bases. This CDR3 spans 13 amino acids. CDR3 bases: TGCGCCAGCAGCTTGGGAGGGGGCGAAAAACTGTTTTTT. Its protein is CASSLGGGEKLFF.

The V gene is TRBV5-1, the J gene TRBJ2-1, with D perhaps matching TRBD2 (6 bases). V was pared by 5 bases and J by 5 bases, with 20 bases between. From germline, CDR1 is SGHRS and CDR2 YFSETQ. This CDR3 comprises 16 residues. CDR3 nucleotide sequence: TGCGCCAGCAGACACCGACTAGTATTTGGGCACAATGAGCAGTTCTTC. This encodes CASRHRLVFGHNEQFF.

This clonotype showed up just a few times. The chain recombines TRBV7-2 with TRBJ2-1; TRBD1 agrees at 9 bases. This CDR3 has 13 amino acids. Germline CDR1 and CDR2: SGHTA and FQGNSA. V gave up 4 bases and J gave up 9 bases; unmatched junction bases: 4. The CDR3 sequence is CASSWDRVFEQFF. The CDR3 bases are TGTGCCAGCAGCTGGGACAGGGTTTTTGAGCAGTTCTTC. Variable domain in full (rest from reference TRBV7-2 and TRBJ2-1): GAGVSQSPSNKVTEKGKDVELRCDPISGHTALYWYRQSLGQGLEFLIYFQGNSAPDKSGLPSDRFSAERTGGSVSTLTIQRTQQEDSAVYLCASSWDRVFEQFFGPGTRLTVL.